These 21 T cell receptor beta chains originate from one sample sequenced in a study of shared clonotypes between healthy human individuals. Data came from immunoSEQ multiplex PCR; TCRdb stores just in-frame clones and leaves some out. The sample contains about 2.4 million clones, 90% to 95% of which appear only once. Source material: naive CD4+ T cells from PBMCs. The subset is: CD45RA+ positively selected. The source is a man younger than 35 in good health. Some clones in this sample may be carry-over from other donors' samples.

CDR3 loop: CSAREMQTQYF. Here the CDR3 DNA reads TGCAGTGCTAGAGAGATGCAGACCCAGTACTTC. The V and J genes are TRBV20-1 and TRBJ2-5; unclear D gene. CDR3 size: 11 residues. Trimming shortened V by 0 bases and J by 6 bases, and 5 bases separated the two germline ends. Germline-derived CDR1 and CDR2 are DFQATT and SNEGSKA (reference sequence).

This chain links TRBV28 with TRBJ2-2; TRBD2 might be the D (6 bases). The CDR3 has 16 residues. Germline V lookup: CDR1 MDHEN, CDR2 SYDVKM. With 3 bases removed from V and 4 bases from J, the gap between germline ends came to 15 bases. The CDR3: CASSLVPGVGTGELFF. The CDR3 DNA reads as TGTGCCAGCAGTTTGGTTCCGGGGGTGGGCACCGGGGAGCTGTTTTTT.

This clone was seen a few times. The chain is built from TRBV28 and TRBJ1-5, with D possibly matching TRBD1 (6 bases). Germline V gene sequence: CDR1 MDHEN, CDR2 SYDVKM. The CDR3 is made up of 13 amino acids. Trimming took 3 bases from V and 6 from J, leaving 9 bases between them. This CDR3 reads CASSFIQGQPQHF. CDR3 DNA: TGTGCCAGCAGTTTCATACAGGGTCAGCCCCAGCATTTT. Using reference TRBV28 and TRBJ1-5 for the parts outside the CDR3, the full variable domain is DVKVTQSSRYLVKRTGEKVFLECVQDMDHENMFWYRQDPGLGLRLIYFSYDVKMKEKGDIPEGYSVSREKKERFSLILESASTNQTSMYLCASSFIQGQPQHFGDGTRLSIL.

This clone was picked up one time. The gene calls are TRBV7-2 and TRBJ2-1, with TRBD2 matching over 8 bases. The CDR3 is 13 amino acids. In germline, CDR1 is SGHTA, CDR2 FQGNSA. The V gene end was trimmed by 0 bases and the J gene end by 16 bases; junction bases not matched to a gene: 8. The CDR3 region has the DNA TGTGCCAGCAGCTTAGCGCTAGGGACTAGGGGTTTCTTC. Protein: CASSLALGTRGFF.

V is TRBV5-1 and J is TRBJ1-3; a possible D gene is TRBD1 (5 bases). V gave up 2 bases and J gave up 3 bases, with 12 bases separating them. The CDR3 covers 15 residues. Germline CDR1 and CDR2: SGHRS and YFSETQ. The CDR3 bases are TGCGCCAGCAGCTTTGGAGGGGTGAATGGAAACACCATATATTTT. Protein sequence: CASSFGGVNGNTIYF.

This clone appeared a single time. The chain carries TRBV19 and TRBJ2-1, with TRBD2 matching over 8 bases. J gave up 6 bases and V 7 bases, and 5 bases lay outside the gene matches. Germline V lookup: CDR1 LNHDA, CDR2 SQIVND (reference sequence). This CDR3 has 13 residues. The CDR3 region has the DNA TGTGCCAGTAACAAGGGACTAGTCAATGAGCAGTTCTTC. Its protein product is CASNKGLVNEQFF.

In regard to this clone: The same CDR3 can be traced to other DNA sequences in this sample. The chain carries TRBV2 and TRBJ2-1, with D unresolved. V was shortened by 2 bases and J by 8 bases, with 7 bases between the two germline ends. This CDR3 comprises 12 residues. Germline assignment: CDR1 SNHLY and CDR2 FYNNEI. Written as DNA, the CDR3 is TGTGCCAGCAGTGAAAGCCGGGATGAGCAGTTCTTC. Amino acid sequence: CASSESRDEQFF.

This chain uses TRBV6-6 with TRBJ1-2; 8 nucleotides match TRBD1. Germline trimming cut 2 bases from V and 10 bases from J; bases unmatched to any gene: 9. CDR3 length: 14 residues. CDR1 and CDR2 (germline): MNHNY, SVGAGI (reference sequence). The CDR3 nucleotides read TGTGCCAGCAGTTACCCTGGACAGGGAAGCCTCTACACCTTC. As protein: CASSYPGQGSLYTF.

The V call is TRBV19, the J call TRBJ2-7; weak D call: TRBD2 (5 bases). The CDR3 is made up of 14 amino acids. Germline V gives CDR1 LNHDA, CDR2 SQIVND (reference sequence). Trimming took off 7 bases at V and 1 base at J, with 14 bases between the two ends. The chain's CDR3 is CASMPSGLSYEQYF. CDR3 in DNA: TGTGCCAGTATGCCGAGCGGACTTTCCTACGAGCAGTACTTC.

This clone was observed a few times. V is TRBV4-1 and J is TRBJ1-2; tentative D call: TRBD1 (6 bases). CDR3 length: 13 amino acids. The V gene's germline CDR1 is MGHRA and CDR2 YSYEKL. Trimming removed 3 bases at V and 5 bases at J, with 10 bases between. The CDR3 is CASSQVGQYGYTF. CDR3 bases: TGCGCCAGCAGCCAGGTCGGACAGTATGGCTACACCTTC.

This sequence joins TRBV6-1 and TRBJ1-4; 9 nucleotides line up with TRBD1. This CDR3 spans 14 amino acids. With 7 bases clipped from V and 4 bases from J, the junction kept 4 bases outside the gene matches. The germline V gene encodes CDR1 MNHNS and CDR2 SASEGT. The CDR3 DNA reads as TGTGCCAGCATGAGGACAGGGGTTAATGAAAAACTGTTTTTT. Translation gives CASMRTGVNEKLFF.

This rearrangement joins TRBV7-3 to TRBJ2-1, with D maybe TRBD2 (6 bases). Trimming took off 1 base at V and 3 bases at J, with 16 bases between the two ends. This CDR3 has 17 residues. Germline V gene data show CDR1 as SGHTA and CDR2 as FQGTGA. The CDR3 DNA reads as TGTGCCAGCAGCTTAATGGGGGGAGACAGTAGCTACAATGAGCAGTTCTTC. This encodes CASSLMGGDSSYNEQFF.

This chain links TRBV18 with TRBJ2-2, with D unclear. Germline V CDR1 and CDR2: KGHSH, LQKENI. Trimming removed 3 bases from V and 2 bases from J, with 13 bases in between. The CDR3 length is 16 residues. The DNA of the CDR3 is TGTGCCAGCTCACCCCAACGGCACGGAAACACCGGGGAGCTGTTTTTT. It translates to CASSPQRHGNTGELFF.

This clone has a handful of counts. The CDR3 here is CATSNKPDQPQHF. The CDR3 region has the DNA TGCGCCACGTCCAATAAGCCGGATCAGCCCCAGCATTTT. The chain is built from TRBV10-1 and TRBJ1-5; no reliable D call. Trimming took off 10 bases at V and 5 bases at J, with 15 bases between the two ends. CDR1 is WNHNN and CDR2 is SYGVQD in the germline V gene (reference sequence). The length of the CDR3 is 13 residues.

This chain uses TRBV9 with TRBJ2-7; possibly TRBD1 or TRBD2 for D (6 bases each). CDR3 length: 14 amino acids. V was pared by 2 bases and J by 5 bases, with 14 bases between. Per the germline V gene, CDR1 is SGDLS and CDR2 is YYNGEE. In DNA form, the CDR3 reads TGTGCCAGCAGCGTGGGGGGCATCCTCGACGAGCAGTACTTC. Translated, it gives CASSVGGILDEQYF.

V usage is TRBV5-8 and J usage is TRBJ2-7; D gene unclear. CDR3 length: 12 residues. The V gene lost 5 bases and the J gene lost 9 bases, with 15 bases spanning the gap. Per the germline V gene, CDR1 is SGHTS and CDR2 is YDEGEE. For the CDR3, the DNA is TGTGCCAGCAGGAGTACCCCTTTTGCGCAGTACTTC. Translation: CASRSTPFAQYF. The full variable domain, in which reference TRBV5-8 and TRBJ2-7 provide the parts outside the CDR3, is EAGVTQSPTHLIKTRGQQATLRCSPISGHTSVYWYQQALGLGLQFLLWYDEGEERNRGNFPPRFSGRQFPNYSSELNVNALELEDSALYLCASRSTPFAQYFGPGTRLTVT.

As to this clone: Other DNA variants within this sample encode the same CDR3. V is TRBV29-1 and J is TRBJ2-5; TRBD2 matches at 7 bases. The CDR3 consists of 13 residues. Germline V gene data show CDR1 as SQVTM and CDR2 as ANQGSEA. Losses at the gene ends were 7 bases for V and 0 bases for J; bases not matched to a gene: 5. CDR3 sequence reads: CSAGGGYQETQYF. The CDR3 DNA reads TGCAGCGCGGGGGGAGGGTACCAAGAGACCCAGTACTTC.

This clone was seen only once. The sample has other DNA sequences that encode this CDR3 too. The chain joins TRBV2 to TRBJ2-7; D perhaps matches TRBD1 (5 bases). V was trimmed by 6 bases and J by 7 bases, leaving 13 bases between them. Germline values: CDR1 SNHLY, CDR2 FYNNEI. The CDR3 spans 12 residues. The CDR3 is CASRDRAGEQYF. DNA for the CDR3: TGTGCCAGCAGGGACCGGGCAGGGGAGCAGTACTTC.

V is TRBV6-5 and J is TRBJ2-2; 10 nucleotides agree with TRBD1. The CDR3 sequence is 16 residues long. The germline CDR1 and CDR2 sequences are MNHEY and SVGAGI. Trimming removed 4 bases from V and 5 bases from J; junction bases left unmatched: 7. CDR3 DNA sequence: TGTGCCAGCAGTTTGTTAGCGGGACAGGGGACCGGGGAGCTGTTTTTT. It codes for CASSLLAGQGTGELFF.

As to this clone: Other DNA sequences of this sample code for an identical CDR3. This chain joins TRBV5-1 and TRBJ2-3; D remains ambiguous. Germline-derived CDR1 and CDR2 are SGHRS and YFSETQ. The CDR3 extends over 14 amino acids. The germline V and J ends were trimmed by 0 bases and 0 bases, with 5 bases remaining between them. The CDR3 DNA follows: TGCGCCAGCAGCTTGGGAGACAGCACAGATACGCAGTATTTT. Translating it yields CASSLGDSTDTQYF.

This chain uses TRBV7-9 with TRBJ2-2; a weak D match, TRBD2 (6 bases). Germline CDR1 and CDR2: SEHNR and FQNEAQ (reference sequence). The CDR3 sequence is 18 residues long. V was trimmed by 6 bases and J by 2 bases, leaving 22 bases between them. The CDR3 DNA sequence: TGTGCCAGCAGTTTAAAAAAACCGCGGGACTCAAACACCGGGGAGCTGTTTTTT. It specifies CASSLKKPRDSNTGELFF.